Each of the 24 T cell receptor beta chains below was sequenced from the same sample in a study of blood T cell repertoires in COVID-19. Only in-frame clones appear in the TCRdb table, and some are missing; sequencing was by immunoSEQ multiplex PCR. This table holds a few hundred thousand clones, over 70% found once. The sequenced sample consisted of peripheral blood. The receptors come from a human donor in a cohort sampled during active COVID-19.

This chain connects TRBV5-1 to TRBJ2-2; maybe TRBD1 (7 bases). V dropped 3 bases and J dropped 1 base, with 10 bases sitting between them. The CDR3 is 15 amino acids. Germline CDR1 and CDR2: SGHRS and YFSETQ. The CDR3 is CASSWGDRNTGELFF. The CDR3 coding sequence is TGCGCCAGCAGCTGGGGGGACAGGAACACCGGGGAGCTGTTTTTT. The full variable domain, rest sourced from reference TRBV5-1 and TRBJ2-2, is KAGVTQTPRYLIKTRGQQVTLSCSPISGHRSVSWYQQTPGQGLQFLFEYFSETQRNKGNFPGRFSGRQFSNSRSEMNVSTLELGDSALYLCASSWGDRNTGELFFGEGSRLTVL.

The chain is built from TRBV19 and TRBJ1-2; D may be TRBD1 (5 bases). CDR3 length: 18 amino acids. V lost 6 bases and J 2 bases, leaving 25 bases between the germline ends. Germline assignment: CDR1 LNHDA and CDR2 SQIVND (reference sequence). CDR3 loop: CASSRGANLHSQNYGYTF. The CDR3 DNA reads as TGTGCCAGTAGCCGCGGGGCAAACCTTCACAGTCAAAACTATGGCTACACCTTC.

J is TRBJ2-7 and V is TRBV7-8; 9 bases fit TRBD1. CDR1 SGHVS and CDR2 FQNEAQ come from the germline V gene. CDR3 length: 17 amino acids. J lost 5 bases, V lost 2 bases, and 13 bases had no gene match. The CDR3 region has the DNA TGTGCCAGCAGCTTAAGGGCATGGGGGGACAGGGCCCACGAGCAGTACTTC. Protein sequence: CASSLRAWGDRAHEQYF.

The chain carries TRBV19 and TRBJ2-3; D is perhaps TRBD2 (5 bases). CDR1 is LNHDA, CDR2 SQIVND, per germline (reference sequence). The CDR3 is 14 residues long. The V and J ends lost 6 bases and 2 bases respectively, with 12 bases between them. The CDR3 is CASSTRSSTDTQYF. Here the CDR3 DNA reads TGTGCCAGTAGCACTAGGTCATCCACAGATACGCAGTATTTT.

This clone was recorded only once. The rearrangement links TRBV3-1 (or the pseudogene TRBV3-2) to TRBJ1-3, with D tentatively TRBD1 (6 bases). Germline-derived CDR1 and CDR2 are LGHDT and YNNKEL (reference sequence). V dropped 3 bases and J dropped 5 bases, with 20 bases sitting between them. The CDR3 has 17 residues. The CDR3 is CASSHQNWGQGRNTIYF. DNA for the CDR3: TGTGCCAGCAGCCACCAAAACTGGGGGCAGGGGCGAAACACCATATATTTT.

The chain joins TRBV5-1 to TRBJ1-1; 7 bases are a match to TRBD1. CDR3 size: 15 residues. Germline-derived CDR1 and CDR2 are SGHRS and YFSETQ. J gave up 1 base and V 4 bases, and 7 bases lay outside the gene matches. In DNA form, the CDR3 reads TGCGCCAGCAGCCGACAGGGAGATTCGAACACTGAAGCTTTCTTT. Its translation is CASSRQGDSNTEAFF. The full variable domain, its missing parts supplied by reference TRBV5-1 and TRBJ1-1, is KAGVTQTPRYLIKTRGQQVTLSCSPISGHRSVSWYQQTPGQGLQFLFEYFSETQRNKGNFPGRFSGRQFSNSRSEMNVSTLELGDSALYLCASSRQGDSNTEAFFGQGTRLTVV.

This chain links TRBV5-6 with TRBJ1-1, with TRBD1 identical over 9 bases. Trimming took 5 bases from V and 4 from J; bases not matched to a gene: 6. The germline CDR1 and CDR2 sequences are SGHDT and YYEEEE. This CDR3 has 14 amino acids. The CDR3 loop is CASRIQGASTEAFF. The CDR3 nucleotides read TGTGCCAGCAGAATACAGGGGGCAAGCACTGAAGCTTTCTTT.

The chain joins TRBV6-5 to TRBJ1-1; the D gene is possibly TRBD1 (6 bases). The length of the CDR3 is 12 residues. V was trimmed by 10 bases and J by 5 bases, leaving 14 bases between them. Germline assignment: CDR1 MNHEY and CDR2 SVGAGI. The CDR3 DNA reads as TGTGCCACCATAGGGGGGGCGACTGAAGCTTTCTTT. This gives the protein CATIGGATEAFF.

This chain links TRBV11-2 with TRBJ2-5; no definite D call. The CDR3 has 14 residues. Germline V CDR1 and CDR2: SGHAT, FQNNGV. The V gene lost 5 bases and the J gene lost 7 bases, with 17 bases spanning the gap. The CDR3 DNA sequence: TGTGCCAGCAGCCTTACGCAAGGATCGGGGACCCAGTACTTC. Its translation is CASSLTQGSGTQYF. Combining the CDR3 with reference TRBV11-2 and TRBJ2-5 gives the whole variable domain EAGVAQSPRYKIIEKRQSVAFWCNPISGHATLYWYQQILGQGPKLLIQFQNNGVVDDSQLPKDRFSAERLKGVDSTLKIQPAKLEDSAVYLCASSLTQGSGTQYFGPGTRLLVL.

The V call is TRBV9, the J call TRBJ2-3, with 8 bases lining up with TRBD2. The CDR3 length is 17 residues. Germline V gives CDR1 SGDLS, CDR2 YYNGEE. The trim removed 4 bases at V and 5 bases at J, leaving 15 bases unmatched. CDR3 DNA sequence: TGTGCCAGCAGCTCCAGAAGGTTAAGCGGGAGAGGAGATACGCAGTATTTT. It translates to CASSSRRLSGRGDTQYF. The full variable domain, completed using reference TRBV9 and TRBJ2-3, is DSGVTQTPKHLITATGQRVTLRCSPRSGDLSVYWYQQSLDQGLQFLIQYYNGEERAKGNILERFSAQQFPDLHSELNLSSLELGDSALYFCASSSRRLSGRGDTQYFGPGTRLTVL.

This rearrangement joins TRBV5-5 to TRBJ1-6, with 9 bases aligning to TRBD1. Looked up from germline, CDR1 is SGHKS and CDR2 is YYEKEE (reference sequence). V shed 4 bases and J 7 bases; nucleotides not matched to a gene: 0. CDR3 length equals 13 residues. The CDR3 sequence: CASSGTGNSPLHF. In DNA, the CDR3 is TGTGCCAGCAGCGGGACAGGGAATTCACCCCTCCACTTT. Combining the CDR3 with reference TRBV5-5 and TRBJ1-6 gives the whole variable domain DAGVTQSPTHLIKTRGQQVTLRCSPISGHKSVSWYQQVLGQGPQFIFQYYEKEERGRGNFPDRFSARQFPNYSSELNVNALLLGDSALYLCASSGTGNSPLHFGNGTRLTVT.

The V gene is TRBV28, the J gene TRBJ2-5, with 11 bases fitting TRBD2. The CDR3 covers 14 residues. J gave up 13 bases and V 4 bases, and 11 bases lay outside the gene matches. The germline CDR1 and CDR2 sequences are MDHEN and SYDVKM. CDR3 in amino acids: CASSWFSGGGFGYF. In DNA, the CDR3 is TGTGCCAGCAGTTGGTTTAGCGGGGGGGGCTTCGGGTACTTC.

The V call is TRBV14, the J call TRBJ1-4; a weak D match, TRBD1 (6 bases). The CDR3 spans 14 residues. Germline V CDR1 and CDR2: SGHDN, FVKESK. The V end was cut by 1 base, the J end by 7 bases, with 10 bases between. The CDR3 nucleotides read TGTGCCAGCAGCCAAGGGAACAGGGTTGAAAAACTGTTTTTT. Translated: CASSQGNRVEKLFF.

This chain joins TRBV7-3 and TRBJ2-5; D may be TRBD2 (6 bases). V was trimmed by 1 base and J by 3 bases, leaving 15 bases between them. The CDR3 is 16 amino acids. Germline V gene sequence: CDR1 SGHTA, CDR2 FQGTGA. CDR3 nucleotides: TGTGCCAGCAGCTTAAGTCCGAGACTAGGCGAAGAGACCCAGTACTTC. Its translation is CASSLSPRLGEETQYF.

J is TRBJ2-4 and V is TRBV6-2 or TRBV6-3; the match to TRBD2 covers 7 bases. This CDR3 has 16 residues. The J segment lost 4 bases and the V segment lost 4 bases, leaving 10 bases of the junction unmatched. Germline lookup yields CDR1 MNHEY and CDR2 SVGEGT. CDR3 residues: CASSSADTGGKNIQYF. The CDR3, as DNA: TGTGCCAGCAGTTCCGCGGACACCGGGGGGAAAAACATTCAGTACTTC.

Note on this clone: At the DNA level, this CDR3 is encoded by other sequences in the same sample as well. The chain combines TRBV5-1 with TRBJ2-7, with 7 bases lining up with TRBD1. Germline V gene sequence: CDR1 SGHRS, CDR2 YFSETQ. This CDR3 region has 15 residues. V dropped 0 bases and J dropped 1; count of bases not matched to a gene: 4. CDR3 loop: CASSLGQGRSYEQYF. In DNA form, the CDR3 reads TGCGCCAGCAGCTTGGGACAGGGTAGATCCTACGAGCAGTACTTC. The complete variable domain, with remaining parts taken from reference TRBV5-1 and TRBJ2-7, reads KAGVTQTPRYLIKTRGQQVTLSCSPISGHRSVSWYQQTPGQGLQFLFEYFSETQRNKGNFPGRFSGRQFSNSRSEMNVSTLELGDSALYLCASSLGQGRSYEQYFGPGTRLTVT.

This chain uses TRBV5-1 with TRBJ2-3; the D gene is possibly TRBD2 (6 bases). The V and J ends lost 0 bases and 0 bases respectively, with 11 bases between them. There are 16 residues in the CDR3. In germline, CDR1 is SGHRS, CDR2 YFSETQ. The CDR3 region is CASSLAGGTSTDTQYF. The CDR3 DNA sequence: TGCGCCAGCAGCTTGGCCGGCGGGACTAGCACAGATACGCAGTATTTT.

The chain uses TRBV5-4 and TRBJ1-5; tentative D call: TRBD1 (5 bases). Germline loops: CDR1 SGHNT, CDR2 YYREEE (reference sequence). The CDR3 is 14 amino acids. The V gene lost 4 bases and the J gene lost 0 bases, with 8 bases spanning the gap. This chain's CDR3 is CASSRGLSNQPQHF. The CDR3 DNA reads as TGTGCCAGCAGCCGGGGACTTAGCAATCAGCCCCAGCATTTT. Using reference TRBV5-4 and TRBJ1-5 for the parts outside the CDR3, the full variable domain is ETGVTQSPTHLIKTRGQQVTLRCSSQSGHNTVSWYQQALGQGPQFIFQYYREEENGRGNFPPRFSGLQFPNYSSELNVNALELDDSALYLCASSRGLSNQPQHFGDGTRLSIL.

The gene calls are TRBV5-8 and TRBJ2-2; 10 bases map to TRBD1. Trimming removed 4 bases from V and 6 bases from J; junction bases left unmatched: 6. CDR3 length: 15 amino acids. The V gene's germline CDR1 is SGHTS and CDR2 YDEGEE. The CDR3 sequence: CASSAGTGVAGELFF. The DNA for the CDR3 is TGTGCCAGCAGCGCCGGGACAGGGGTTGCCGGGGAGCTGTTTTTT.

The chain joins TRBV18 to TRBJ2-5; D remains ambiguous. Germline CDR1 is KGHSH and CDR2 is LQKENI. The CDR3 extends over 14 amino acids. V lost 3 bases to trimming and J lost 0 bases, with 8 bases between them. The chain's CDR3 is CASSPAQYQETQYF. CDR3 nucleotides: TGTGCCAGCTCACCGGCACAGTACCAAGAGACCCAGTACTTC. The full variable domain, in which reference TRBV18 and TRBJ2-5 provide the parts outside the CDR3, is NAGVMQNPRHLVRRRGQEARLRCSPMKGHSHVYWYRQLPEEGLKFMVYLQKENIIDESGMPKERFSAEFPKEGPSILRIQQVVRGDSAAYFCASSPAQYQETQYFGPGTRLLVL.

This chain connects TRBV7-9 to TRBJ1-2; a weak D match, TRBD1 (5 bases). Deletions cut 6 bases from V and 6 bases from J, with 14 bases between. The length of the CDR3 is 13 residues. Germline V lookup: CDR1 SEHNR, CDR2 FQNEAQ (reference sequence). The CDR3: CASRRFDSDGYTF. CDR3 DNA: TGTGCCAGCAGAAGGTTCGACAGCGATGGCTACACCTTC.

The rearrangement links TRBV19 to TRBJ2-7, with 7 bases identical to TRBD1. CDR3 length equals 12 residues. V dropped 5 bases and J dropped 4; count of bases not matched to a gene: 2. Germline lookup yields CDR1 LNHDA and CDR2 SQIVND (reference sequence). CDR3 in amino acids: CASSVQGYEQYF. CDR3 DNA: TGTGCCAGTAGTGTACAGGGGTACGAGCAGTACTTC.

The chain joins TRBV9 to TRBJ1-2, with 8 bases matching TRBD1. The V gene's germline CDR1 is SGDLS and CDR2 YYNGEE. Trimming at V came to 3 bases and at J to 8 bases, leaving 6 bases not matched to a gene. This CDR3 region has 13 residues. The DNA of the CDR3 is TGTGCCAGCAGCGCACAGGGGGTCTGGGGCTACACCTTC. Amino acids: CASSAQGVWGYTF.

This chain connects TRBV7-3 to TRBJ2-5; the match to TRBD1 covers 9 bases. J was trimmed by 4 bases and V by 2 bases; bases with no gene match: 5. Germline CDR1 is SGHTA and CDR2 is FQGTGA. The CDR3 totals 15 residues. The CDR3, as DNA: TGTGCCAGCAGCTTAGGGACAGGGTCGGGAGAGACCCAGTACTTC. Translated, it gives CASSLGTGSGETQYF.